The rows below give T cell receptor beta chains drawn from one sample of a study of cytomegalovirus exposure and HLA in healthy donors. The assay was immunoSEQ multiplex PCR, and TCRdb's table has in-frame clones only and misses some. The sample carries some 88,000 clones, 96% recorded once. Sequences were obtained from PBMCs. Receptor source: a man aged 18 to 29 in good health and CMV-seronegative. The CDR3 runs from the conserved cysteine through the conserved F or W. The order of the fields is J gene, V gene, clone size, D gene, CDR3 protein, CDR3 DNA. The D gene is left open where the match is weak. Clone size is not always given. Where it is, it says once, few, many or a class for expanded clones.

TRBJ2-6	TRBV27	NA	NA	CASSYRQDRRANVLTF	TGTGCCAGCAGTTATAGGCAGGACAGAAGGGCCAACGTCCTGACTTTC
TRBJ2-1	TRBV7-2	NA	NA	CASSLVGLGHNEQFF	TGTGCCAGCAGCTTAGTGGGACTGGGACACAATGAGCAGTTCTTC
TRBJ2-3	TRBV5-6	NA	NA	CASSLWSSRDTQYF	TGTGCCAGCAGCTTGTGGTCTAGCCGAGATACGCAGTATTTT
TRBJ2-7	TRBV10-3	NA	TRBD2	CAIRGLAGTTYEQYF	TGTGCCATCAGAGGACTAGCGGGAACAACCTACGAGCAGTACTTC
TRBJ2-2	TRBV6-5	NA	TRBD2	CASSPTSGNTGELFF	TGTGCCAGCAGCCCGACTAGCGGAAACACCGGGGAGCTGTTTTTT
TRBJ2-6	TRBV11-2	once	NA	CASGLALGANVLTF	TGTGCCAGTGGTCTAGCTCTCGGGGCCAACGTCCTGACTTTC
TRBJ2-1	TRBV7-8	NA	NA	CASSLASEGNEQFF	TGTGCCAGCAGCTTAGCCTCGGAGGGCAATGAGCAGTTCTTC
TRBJ2-2	TRBV6-5	NA	NA	CASSYVQGDTGELFF	TGTGCCAGCAGTTACGTACAGGGTGACACCGGGGAGCTGTTTTTT
TRBJ2-6	TRBV19	NA	TRBD1	CASTLDRAGANVLTF	TGTGCCAGTACCTTGGACAGGGCTGGGGCCAACGTCCTGACTTTC
TRBJ1-1	TRBV5-8	NA	NA	CASSFLLNTEAFF	TGTGCCAGCAGCTTCCTACTCAACACTGAAGCTTTCTTT
TRBJ2-7	TRBV28	once	TRBD2	CASSLSPSGGNYEQYF	TGTGCCAGCAGTCTTTCCCCTAGCGGAGGTAATTACGAGCAGTACTTC
TRBJ2-7	TRBV7-2	NA	TRBD2	CASSLAGGGYEQYF	TGTGCCAGCAGTCTAGCGGGAGGGGGCTACGAGCAGTACTTC
TRBJ1-1	TRBV14	NA	NA	CASSQTRNTEAFF	TGTGCCAGCAGCCAGACAAGGAACACTGAAGCTTTCTTT
TRBJ1-2	TRBV6-1	NA	TRBD1	CASSALQGKLYGYTF	TGTGCCAGCAGTGCGCTACAGGGGAAACTTTATGGCTACACCTTC
TRBJ2-1	TRBV4-3	NA	TRBD2	CASSLQVAGDEQFF	TGCGCCAGCAGCCTTCAAGTAGCGGGGGATGAGCAGTTCTTC
TRBJ1-3	TRBV4-2	NA	NA	CASSLILSGSGNTIYF	TGTGCCAGCAGTCTAATTCTGAGCGGCTCTGGAAACACCATATATTTT
TRBJ2-1	TRBV11-2	NA	TRBD2	CASSPNSGKANEQFF	TGTGCCAGCAGCCCAAATAGCGGGAAGGCTAATGAGCAGTTCTTC
TRBJ1-1	TRBV6-1	NA	NA	CASRRVWGTEAFF	TGTGCCAGCAGGCGGGTATGGGGCACTGAAGCTTTCTTT
TRBJ1-1	TRBV27	NA	TRBD1	CASSPGQRGWGPTEAFF	TGTGCCAGCAGTCCGGGACAGAGGGGGTGGGGACCCACTGAAGCTTTCTTT
TRBJ1-1	TRBV4-3	NA	NA	CASSQTQGGAEAFF	TGCGCCAGCAGCCAAACCCAGGGAGGAGCTGAAGCTTTCTTT
TRBJ2-3	TRBV9	NA	NA	CASSVVQNTDTQYF	TGTGCCAGCAGCGTAGTACAGAACACAGATACGCAGTATTTT
TRBJ1-1	TRBV27	NA	TRBD1	CASRLTGGSEAFF	TGTGCCAGCAGGCTAACAGGGGGCTCTGAAGCCTTCTTT
TRBJ2-3	TRBV9	NA	NA	CASSVVEGTPDTQYF	TGTGCCAGCAGCGTAGTTGAGGGAACCCCAGATACGCAGTATTTT
TRBJ1-5	TRBV28	NA	NA	CASNLEPQPQHF	TGTGCCAGCAATCTCGAGCCCCAGCCCCAGCATTTT
TRBJ2-7	TRBV20-1	NA	NA	CSAPGPHF	TGCAGTGCTCCAGGGCCGCACTTC
TRBJ2-1	TRBV30	NA	NA	CASTGWVDEQFF	TGTGCCTCGACCGGGTGGGTAGATGAGCAGTTCTTC
TRBJ2-7	TRBV28	NA	NA	CASSFSGVSYEQYF	TGTGCCAGCAGTTTTTCGGGAGTCTCCTACGAGCAGTACTTC
TRBJ2-7	TRBV19	NA	TRBD1	CASSIRRGFYEQYF	TGTGCCAGTAGTATCCGCAGGGGGTTCTACGAGCAGTACTTC
TRBJ2-2	TRBV7-9	NA	NA	CASSQGGTGELFF	TGTGCCAGCAGCCAAGGAGGCACCGGGGAGCTGTTTTTT
TRBJ2-1	TRBV18	NA	TRBD1	CASSKTGSGYNEQFF	TGTGCCAGCTCAAAGACAGGGAGTGGCTACAATGAGCAGTTCTTC
TRBJ2-5	TRBV2	NA	TRBD2	CASSGTSGSSGTQYF	TGTGCCAGCAGTGGGACTAGCGGGAGTAGTGGGACCCAGTACTTC
TRBJ2-7	TRBV6-5	NA	TRBD2	CASSYSSGRAGYEQYF	TGTGCCAGCAGTTACTCTAGCGGGAGGGCGGGGTACGAGCAGTACTTC
TRBJ2-7	TRBV28	NA	TRBD1	CASVRDRGRWEQYF	TGTGCCAGCGTTAGGGACAGGGGGCGTTGGGAGCAGTACTTC
TRBJ2-5	TRBV27	NA	NA	CASSFAPGRHETQYF	TGTGCCAGCAGTTTCGCGCCAGGCCGTCATGAGACCCAGTACTTC
TRBJ1-4	TRBV2	NA	NA	CASKRGEQGGDEKLFF	TGTGCCAGCAAACGGGGCGAACAGGGTGGAGATGAAAAACTGTTTTTT
TRBJ2-4	TRBV4-2	NA	TRBD2	CASSQIAGADIQYF	TGTGCCAGCAGCCAGATAGCGGGAGCGGACATTCAGTACTTC
TRBJ1-1	TRBV28	NA	NA	CASRSTVNTEAFF	TGTGCCAGCAGATCGACAGTGAACACTGAAGCTTTCTTT
TRBJ2-2	TRBV7-8	NA	NA	CASLGIRRNTGELFF	TGTGCCAGCCTCGGGATAAGGAGAAACACCGGGGAGCTGTTTTTT
TRBJ2-3	TRBV7-6	NA	TRBD1	CASSLTGGKPTDTQYF	TGTGCCAGCAGCTTAACAGGGGGGAAGCCCACAGATACGCAGTATTTT
TRBJ2-1	TRBV7-2	NA	NA	CASTQGFF	TGTGCCAGCACTCAGGGCTTCTTC
TRBJ2-2	TRBV5-1	NA	TRBD2	CASSLGAGERELFF	TGCGCCAGCAGCTTGGGTGCGGGAGAACGGGAGCTGTTTTTT
TRBJ2-1	TRBV5-1	once	NA	CASSLSGMYNEQFF	TGCGCCAGCAGCTTGTCCGGGATGTACAATGAGCAGTTCTTC
TRBJ2-5	TRBV27	once	TRBD1	CASSHGTGGGQETQYF	TGTGCCAGCAGTCATGGGACAGGGGGTGGGCAAGAGACCCAGTACTTC
TRBJ2-1	TRBV9	NA	NA	CASSVEAGGYEQFF	TGTGCCAGCAGCGTAGAAGCGGGTGGCTATGAGCAGTTCTTC
TRBJ2-3	TRBV27	NA	NA	CASTLRGYTDTQYF	TGTGCCAGCACCCTCAGGGGTTACACAGATACGCAGTATTTT
TRBJ1-1	TRBV7-3	NA	NA	CASRADMNTEAFF	TGTGCCAGCAGGGCCGATATGAACACTGAAGCTTTCTTT
TRBJ1-2	TRBV7-9	once	TRBD1	CASSSAGTGIRYGYTF	TGTGCCAGCAGCTCTGCCGGGACAGGGATCCGCTATGGCTACACCTTC
TRBJ2-5	TRBV15	NA	TRBD1	CATSRGQGETQYF	TGTGCCACCAGCAGAGGACAGGGGGAGACCCAGTACTTC